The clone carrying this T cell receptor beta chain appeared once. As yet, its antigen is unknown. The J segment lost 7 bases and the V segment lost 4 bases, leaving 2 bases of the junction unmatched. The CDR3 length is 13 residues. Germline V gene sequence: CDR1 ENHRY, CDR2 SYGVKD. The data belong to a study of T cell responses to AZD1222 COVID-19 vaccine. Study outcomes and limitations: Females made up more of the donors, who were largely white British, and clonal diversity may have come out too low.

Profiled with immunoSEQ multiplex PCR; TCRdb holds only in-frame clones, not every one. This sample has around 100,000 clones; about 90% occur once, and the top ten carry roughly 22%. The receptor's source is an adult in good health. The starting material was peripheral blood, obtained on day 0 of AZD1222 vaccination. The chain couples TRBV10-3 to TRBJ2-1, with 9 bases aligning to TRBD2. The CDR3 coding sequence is TGTGCCATCAGTGTAGCGGGAGTGAATGAGCAGTTCTTC. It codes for CAISVAGVNEQFF.